This is a list of T cell receptor beta chains from one sample in a study of graft-versus-host responses after intestinal transplantation. The method was immunoSEQ multiplex PCR; TCRdb's version includes in-frame clones alone and lacks a portion of them. This sample has roughly 25,000 clones; more than 85% occur once, and the top ten carry around 0.54%. Specimen: PBMCs, collected 18 days after transplant. These receptors originate from a human patient who received an intestinal transplant, so some T cells may come from the graft donor. The CDR3 runs from the conserved cysteine through the conserved F or W. A D gene is named only where the DNA matches it firmly. Part of the rows lack a size; the others show once, few, many or a class for expanded clones.

CDR3 protein,CDR3 DNA,V gene,clone size,J gene,D gene
CASSFAAVTGRGETQYF,TGTGCCAGCAGCTTCGCGGCGGTGACAGGGCGGGGGGAGACCCAGTACTTC,TRBV7-8,NA,TRBJ2-5,NA
CASRDLRGNGYTF,TGTGCCAGCAGGGACCTCAGGGGGAATGGCTACACCTTC,TRBV6-5,once,TRBJ1-2,TRBD1
CASSLQSGGGQSTYEQYF,TGTGCCAGCAGCTTACAGTCGGGCGGGGGTCAGTCGACCTACGAGCAGTACTTC,TRBV7-2,NA,TRBJ2-7,TRBD2
CASSPGTAYTETQYF,TGTGCCAGCAGCCCAGGGACAGCGTACACGGAGACCCAGTACTTC,TRBV7-6,NA,TRBJ2-5,TRBD1
CASSQDRGGYGYTF,TGCGCCAGCAGCCAGGACAGGGGGGGCTATGGCTACACCTTC,TRBV4-1,NA,TRBJ1-2,TRBD1
CASSQGQVLDYGYTF,TGTGCCAGCAGTCAAGGACAGGTTCTAGACTATGGCTACACCTTC,TRBV6-6,NA,TRBJ1-2,TRBD1
CARRVRGEETQYF,TGTGCCAGAAGGGTTCGGGGAGAAGAGACCCAGTACTTC,TRBV2,NA,TRBJ2-5,NA
CASSYVQGQDNEQFF,TGTGCCAGCAGTTACGTGCAGGGACAGGACAATGAGCAGTTCTTC,TRBV6-5,NA,TRBJ2-1,TRBD1
CASSVGPGWGYNEQFF,TGTGCCAGCAGCGTAGGACCAGGGTGGGGATACAATGAGCAGTTCTTC,TRBV9,NA,TRBJ2-1,NA
CSASLRDEQYF,TGCAGTGCTAGCCTTCGGGACGAGCAGTACTTC,TRBV20-1,NA,TRBJ2-7,NA
CASSSRTDQETQYF,TGTGCCAGCAGCTCCAGGACAGATCAAGAGACCCAGTACTTC,TRBV7-6,NA,TRBJ2-5,NA
CSARLNTEAFF,TGCAGTGCTAGACTGAACACTGAAGCTTTCTTT,TRBV20-1,NA,TRBJ1-1,NA
CATSFSRGYQETQYF,TGTGCCACCAGCTTTTCAAGGGGATACCAAGAGACCCAGTACTTC,TRBV15,NA,TRBJ2-5,NA
CASSNTGELFF,TGTGCCAGCAGTAACACCGGGGAGCTGTTTTTT,TRBV27,once,TRBJ2-2,NA
CAWTLAPMGEQYF,TGTGCCTGGACACTAGCCCCCATGGGGGAGCAGTACTTC,TRBV30,once,TRBJ2-7,NA
CAWSSGPLIGTFF,TGTGCCTGGAGTAGTGGGCCCCTAATTGGGACTTTCTTT,TRBV30,once,TRBJ1-1,NA
CASSFWGGSSYNEQFF,TGTGCCAGCAGCTTTTGGGGCGGGAGCTCCTACAATGAGCAGTTCTTC,TRBV5-4,NA,TRBJ2-1,TRBD2
CASSPTGLRGEKLFF,TGTGCCAGCTCACCGACGGGGTTAAGAGGGGAAAAACTGTTTTTT,TRBV18,NA,TRBJ1-4,NA
CSSRLQGPSEQFF,TGCAGCTCCCGCTTACAGGGTCCCAGTGAGCAGTTCTTC,TRBV29-1,NA,TRBJ2-1,NA
CASSEPGGYTF,TGTGCCAGCAGTGAGCCGGGCGGCTACACCTTC,TRBV2,NA,TRBJ1-2,NA
CASSQGGYNEQFF,TGCGCCAGCAGCCAAGGGGGATACAATGAGCAGTTCTTC,TRBV4-1,NA,TRBJ2-1,NA
CATSGRYSPPVYNNEQFF,TGTGCCACCAGCGGACGCTACAGCCCCCCGGTTTATAACAATGAGCAGTTCTTC,TRBV15,NA,TRBJ2-1,NA
CASSQGNGLPQHF,TGCGCCAGCAGCCAAGGGAATGGGTTACCCCAGCATTTT,TRBV4-1,NA,TRBJ1-5,NA
CAEKTGVGYTF,TGTGCCGAGAAAACGGGAGTCGGCTACACCTTC,TRBV2,NA,TRBJ1-2,NA
CASSQDYVTGEQYF,TGTGCCAGCAGCCAAGATTACGTGACGGGAGAGCAGTACTTC,TRBV14,once,TRBJ2-7,NA
CASSAGQGISYGYTF,TGTGCCAGCAGCGCTGGACAGGGGATAAGCTATGGCTACACCTTC,TRBV9,NA,TRBJ1-2,TRBD1
CASSQEGPLAGDRYEQYF,TGTGCCAGCAGCCAAGAGGGTCCTCTAGCGGGGGATCGCTACGAGCAGTACTTC,TRBV14,NA,TRBJ2-7,TRBD2
CASSLVGRGANVLTF,TGTGCCAGCAGCTTAGTCGGGAGGGGGGCCAACGTCCTGACTTTC,TRBV7-2,NA,TRBJ2-6,TRBD2